The text below deals with one T cell receptor (beta chain). This clonotype was seen a handful of times. The clone's antigen remains unknown. No quality values exist for individual bases; no much larger clone is one base distant. The cysteine opens and the phenylalanine closes a CDR3 of 14 amino acids. Only CDR3 DNA remains: 42 bases, in frame from the first base. A distance of 9 bases separates the germline ends of V and J, which lose 0 bases and 6 bases respectively. Based on the germline V gene (reference sequence), the CDR1 and CDR2 sequences are LNHNV and YYDKDF. These data are taken from a study of CD8 T cells in ankylosing spondylitis (dated by TCRdb to the late 2010s). Regarding the complete study: To find TCR variants linked to disease, the study profiled T cell receptor beta repertoires in ankylosing spondylitis patients and healthy donors. The whole study cohort included 85 to 120 healthy donors and under 30 ankylosing spondylitis patients. Peripheral blood was sampled, and synovial fluid was also collected from ankylosing spondylitis patients.

The instrument was an Illumina HiSeq 2500. Quantitative 5'-RACE with molecular barcodes was the method used to prepare the TCR beta libraries. From the authors' description of their analysis: A new computational method based on a probabilistic model of VDJ rearrangement was used to identify disease-linked TCR variants. TCRdb itself trimmed the public reads at Q25 with fastp, ran MiXCR and retained productive beta chains. Merged by CDR3 protein, the rows form single entries marked with the most common genes and DNA. TCRdb, rather than the study authors, made the V and J calls. This sample is represented by 250,000 to 350,000 distinct CDR3 sequences; 20% of them were singletons. Roughly 7.3% of the sample belongs to the ten largest clones. Study-wide conclusions, independent of this receptor: Significant enrichment of the disease-linked clones was reported in matched synovial fluid samples from ankylosing spondylitis patients. The disease-linked clones had a CD8+ phenotype and were found at relatively low frequencies in peripheral blood. A TCR beta motif of fewer than 10 highly homologous amino acid variants appeared characteristic of blood from ankylosing spondylitis patients. Some of the motif variants had been reported before in the synovial fluid and blood of reactive arthritis patients, a finding that suggests common disease-initiation mechanisms.

The source of this sequence is a male donor with ankylosing spondylitis or in good health (not recorded which). The source material was blood, either unsorted or a sorted T cell fraction (not recorded which). The chain couples TRBV15 to TRBJ2-1; the D gene assignment is ambiguous. At the DNA level, the sequence is TGTGCCACCAGCAGAGAAAGAGGAACCAATGAGCAGTTCTTC. This is translated as CATSRERGTNEQFF.